This T cell receptor (beta chain) was sequenced for a study of Ad26.COV2.S vaccination and SARS-CoV-2 variants. Study overall: The authors gave Ad26.COV2.S intramuscularly, either once or twice 56 days apart.

The treatment denotes: 19 received Ad26.COV2.S at low or high dose, single or two shots; roughly 5 received placebo; per-sample allocation not given. The investigators took samples on day 63 after the first vaccine or placebo injection. Here immunoSEQ multiplex PCR was the method, and the copy in TCRdb shows in-frame clones only, minus some. Of hundreds of thousands of clones in the sample, around 88% are singletons; the top ten hold about 10%. J was trimmed by 2 bases and V by 8 bases; bases with no gene match: 6. CDR3 length: 14 amino acids. The germline CDR1 and CDR2 sequences are SNHLY and FYNNEI.

V gene TRBV2 combines with J gene TRBJ2-5, with 9 bases lining up with TRBD1. The TCR sequence derives from a person between 18 and 65 years old who received the Ad26.COV2.S COVID-19 vaccine or a placebo. Sequencing was performed on peripheral blood, taken in a trial of Ad26.COV2.S vaccine versus placebo. CDR3 coding DNA: TGTGCCAGCCTAAGGACAGGGGCGCAAGAGACCCAGTACTTC. It codes for CASLRTGAQETQYF.